These 30 T cell receptor beta chains share one sample of origin, sequenced in a study of blood T cell repertoires in COVID-19. Repertoires were generated with immunoSEQ multiplex PCR, while TCRdb's copy carries only in-frame clones and drops some. Of roughly 370,000 clones in the sample, around nine tenths were seen once. What was sequenced was PBMCs or T cells enriched from blood (not recorded which). These receptors originate from a woman between 50 and 59 years old who had recovered from COVID-19.

The chain recombines TRBV9 with TRBJ1-1; 8 bases are shared with TRBD1. CDR3 size: 15 residues. Germline loops: CDR1 SGDLS, CDR2 YYNGEE. J was trimmed by 4 bases and V by 0 bases; bases with no gene match: 5. CDR3 region: CASSVVWQGATEAFF. The CDR3 bases are TGTGCCAGCAGCGTAGTTTGGCAGGGGGCCACTGAAGCTTTCTTT. Variable domain in full (rest from reference TRBV9 and TRBJ1-1): DSGVTQTPKHLITATGQRVTLRCSPRSGDLSVYWYQQSLDQGLQFLIQYYNGEERAKGNILERFSAQQFPDLHSELNLSSLELGDSALYFCASSVVWQGATEAFFGQGTRLTVV.

V usage is TRBV19 and J usage is TRBJ1-6; unclear D gene. CDR3 size: 13 residues. Germline assignment: CDR1 LNHDA and CDR2 SQIVND (reference sequence). V was cut by 1 base and J by 13 bases, with 11 bases left in between. CDR3 region: CASSIALRRPLHF. CDR3 nucleotides: TGTGCCAGTAGTATAGCCCTCCGGAGGCCCCTCCACTTT.

This chain connects TRBV24-1 to TRBJ1-6; TRBD1 agrees at 8 bases. CDR1 and CDR2 (germline): KGHDR, SFDVKD. This CDR3 spans 22 amino acids. V trimming: 2 bases; J trimming: 0 bases; junction bases outside the gene matches: 17. The CDR3 here is CATSDWRTGMGVLGSYNSPLHF. In nucleotides, the CDR3 is TGTGCCACCAGTGATTGGAGGACAGGGATGGGCGTCTTAGGCTCCTATAATTCACCCCTCCACTTT.

V is TRBV18 and J is TRBJ1-2, with D uncertain. Germline V CDR1 and CDR2: KGHSH, LQKENI. V lost 4 bases and J 6 bases, leaving 9 bases between the germline ends. This CDR3 is 12 amino acids long. The CDR3 sequence: CASSRRENGYTF. CDR3 bases: TGTGCCAGCTCACGGCGGGAAAATGGCTACACCTTC.

The chain carries TRBV5-1 and TRBJ1-1; 7 bases match TRBD1. Germline V gene lookup returns CDR1 SGHRS and CDR2 YFSETQ. The CDR3 spans 14 residues. Trimming took 3 bases from V and 0 from J; bases not matched to a gene: 2. CDR3 in DNA: TGCGCCAGCAGCTGGGACAGCATGAACACTGAAGCTTTCTTT. Translation: CASSWDSMNTEAFF.

The V gene is TRBV19, the J gene TRBJ2-7; D gene ambiguous. Trimming took off 5 bases at V and 4 bases at J, with 15 bases between the two ends. The CDR3 covers 14 residues. Germline V gene sequence: CDR1 LNHDA, CDR2 SQIVND (reference sequence). The CDR3 sequence: CASSQVGLAYEQYF. The CDR3 DNA reads TGTGCCAGTAGTCAGGTGGGCCTGGCATACGAGCAGTACTTC. The variable domain in full, with the rest retrieved from reference TRBV19 and TRBJ2-7, is DGGITQSPKYLFRKEGQNVTLSCEQNLNHDAMYWYRQDPGQGLRLIYYSQIVNDFQKGDIAEGYSVSREKKESFPLTVTSAQKNPTAFYLCASSQVGLAYEQYFGPGTRLTVT.

This rearrangement joins TRBV19 to TRBJ1-1; D not certain. CDR1 and CDR2 from the germline V gene are LNHDA and SQIVND (reference sequence). CDR3 length: 12 amino acids. With 5 bases removed from V and 8 bases from J, the gap between germline ends came to 12 bases. The CDR3 DNA sequence: TGTGCCAGTAGTCCTCGGGGAGGGGAAGCTTTCTTT. This sequence encodes CASSPRGGEAFF.

This clone occurred once. The genes are TRBV2 and TRBJ2-5; TRBD1 is a possible D gene (5 bases). This CDR3 comprises 13 residues. Trimming stripped 8 bases from V and 1 base from J, with 11 bases between. Germline V gene data show CDR1 as SNHLY and CDR2 as FYNNEI. CDR3 nucleotides: TGTGCCAGCGGATCGACAGTCCAAGAGACCCAGTACTTC. Translating it yields CASGSTVQETQYF.

The chain links TRBV9 to TRBJ1-1, with D hard to call. Germline-derived CDR1 and CDR2 are SGDLS and YYNGEE. The CDR3 runs to 13 residues. The V end lost 0 bases, the J end lost 4 bases, and 7 bases lay between the germline ends. Here the CDR3 DNA reads TGTGCCAGCAGCGTAGCTCAGATCACTGAAGCTTTCTTT. This encodes CASSVAQITEAFF. Supplemented by reference TRBV9 and TRBJ1-1, the full variable domain reads DSGVTQTPKHLITATGQRVTLRCSPRSGDLSVYWYQQSLDQGLQFLIQYYNGEERAKGNILERFSAQQFPDLHSELNLSSLELGDSALYFCASSVAQITEAFFGQGTRLTVV.

This clone was recorded once. The chain recombines TRBV30 with TRBJ1-1; D remains ambiguous. The V end was cut by 3 bases, the J end by 8 bases, with 13 bases between. The CDR3 loop spans 12 amino acids. The germline V gene encodes CDR1 GTSNPN and CDR2 SVGIG (reference sequence). The DNA for the CDR3 is TGTGCCTGGAGCCCCACCCGGCGGGAAGCTTTCTTT. Translation: CAWSPTRREAFF.

The CDR3 loop reads CASSPSQRNTEAFF. The CDR3 nucleotides read TGTGCCAGCTCACCTTCACAGAGAAACACTGAAGCTTTCTTT. This sequence joins TRBV18 and TRBJ1-1; D is ambiguous. Germline V gives CDR1 KGHSH, CDR2 LQKENI. Trimming cost V 3 bases and J 2 bases, with 10 bases left between them. The CDR3 has 14 residues.

The chain joins TRBV25-1 to TRBJ1-1, with D maybe TRBD1 (6 bases). This CDR3 is built from 14 residues. Trimming left V 6 bases short and J 1 base short, with 12 bases between. From germline, CDR1 is MGHDK and CDR2 SYGVNS. CDR3 in amino acids: CASSQTRGNTEAFF. CDR3 in DNA: TGTGCCAGCAGCCAGACCAGGGGGAACACTGAAGCTTTCTTT.

This rearrangement joins TRBV28 to TRBJ1-2, with 8 positions matching TRBD1. The J segment lost 0 bases and the V segment lost 8 bases, leaving 8 bases of the junction unmatched. Germline V CDR1 and CDR2: MDHEN, SYDVKM. The CDR3 contains 15 residues. CDR3 nucleotide sequence: TGTGCCAGCTTTTCGGGGACAGGTTCTAACTATGGCTACACCTTC. As protein: CASFSGTGSNYGYTF.

This clone was seen a handful of times. The chain joins TRBV5-1 to TRBJ1-1; 11 bases match TRBD1. CDR3 length equals 14 residues. V trimming: 2 bases; J trimming: 5 bases; junction bases outside the gene matches: 2. Germline CDR1 and CDR2: SGHRS and YFSETQ. CDR3 DNA sequence: TGCGCCAGCAGCTTTGGGACAGGGGGGACTGAAGCTTTCTTT. Protein sequence: CASSFGTGGTEAFF.

V gene TRBV6-5 combines with J gene TRBJ1-5; the match to TRBD1 covers 8 bases. V lost 0 bases to trimming and J lost 9 bases; unmatched junction nucleotides: 7. This CDR3 contains 15 residues. Germline loops: CDR1 MNHEY, CDR2 SVGAGI. CDR3 in DNA: TGTGCCAGCAGTTACTCGCGGCAGGGGGCGACGCCCCAGCATTTT. Protein product: CASSYSRQGATPQHF.

The chain couples TRBV29-1 to TRBJ2-1; the D gene is possibly TRBD2 (6 bases). CDR1 is SQVTM, CDR2 ANQGSEA, per germline. V shed 8 bases and J shed 6 bases, with 8 bases lying between them. The CDR3 runs 10 residues. The CDR3: CSHGGNEQFF. DNA of the CDR3: TGCAGCCACGGGGGCAATGAGCAGTTCTTC.

This clone was observed a single time. This chain joins TRBV12-3 or TRBV12-4 and TRBJ2-7, with D unclear. Deletions cut 6 bases from V and 3 bases from J, with 3 bases between. The CDR3 consists of 10 residues. CDR3 loop: CASSLYEQYF. The CDR3 bases are TGTGCCAGCAGCCTCTACGAGCAGTACTTC.

The CDR3 DNA reads as TGTGCCAGCAGCCCGAGGAGTGGGGCTTTCTTT. Amino acid sequence: CASSPRSGAFF. V usage is TRBV7-6 and J usage is TRBJ1-1; the D is unclear. CDR3 length equals 11 residues. V was trimmed by 5 bases and J by 11 bases, leaving 12 bases between them. CDR1 and CDR2 from the germline V gene are SGHVS and FNYEAQ.

This chain uses TRBV19 with TRBJ1-1; TRBD1 might be the D (6 bases). Trimming removed 7 bases at V and 0 bases at J, with 18 bases between. Germline CDR1 reads LNHDA; CDR2 reads SQIVND (reference sequence). CDR3 length: 16 residues. CDR3 coding DNA: TGTGCCAGTATCCCAGGGCCAAGGGGGATGAACACTGAAGCTTTCTTT. It codes for CASIPGPRGMNTEAFF.

The chain couples TRBV19 to TRBJ1-2; 7 nucleotides agree with TRBD1. J was trimmed by 7 bases and V by 10 bases; bases with no gene match: 12. The CDR3 is 13 residues long. Germline V gene sequence: CDR1 LNHDA, CDR2 SQIVND (reference sequence). The CDR3 coding sequence is TGTGCCACCAGATCAGTCCAGGGGGGTGGCTACACCTTC. Its protein is CATRSVQGGGYTF.

This clone was counted once. V is TRBV27 and J is TRBJ1-2, with 9 bases lining up with TRBD1. CDR3 length: 16 amino acids. Germline CDR1 and CDR2: MNHEY and SMNVEV (reference sequence). J gave up 4 bases and V 3 bases, and 9 bases lay outside the gene matches. The CDR3: CASSFSTGTGSYGYTF. Written as DNA, the CDR3 is TGTGCCAGCAGTTTTTCCACCGGGACAGGGTCCTATGGCTACACCTTC.

The chain uses TRBV15 and TRBJ2-1; a possible D gene is TRBD2 (7 bases). This CDR3 comprises 17 residues. The germline V gene has CDR1 LNHNV and CDR2 YYDKDF (reference sequence). V was trimmed by 5 bases and J by 2 bases, leaving 19 bases between them. Here the CDR3 DNA reads TGTGCCACCAGCTGGGAGGGGGGCCGGGGTACCTACAATGAGCAGTTCTTC. Protein sequence: CATSWEGGRGTYNEQFF.

The chain carries TRBV5-1 and TRBJ2-7; D is uncertain. Trimming removed 7 bases at V and 2 bases at J, with 10 bases between. Germline CDR1 and CDR2: SGHRS and YFSETQ. The CDR3 extends over 12 amino acids. CDR3 sequence: CASVGNTYEQYF. In DNA, the CDR3 is TGCGCCAGCGTGGGCAATACCTACGAGCAGTACTTC. The full variable domain, completed using reference TRBV5-1 and TRBJ2-7, is KAGVTQTPRYLIKTRGQQVTLSCSPISGHRSVSWYQQTPGQGLQFLFEYFSETQRNKGNFPGRFSGRQFSNSRSEMNVSTLELGDSALYLCASVGNTYEQYFGPGTRLTVT.

The gene calls are TRBV30 and TRBJ1-6; 7 bases agree with TRBD1. This CDR3 is built from 16 residues. The ends lost 1 base at V and 7 bases at J; junction bases unmatched: 10. Per germline, CDR1 GTSNPN and CDR2 SVGIG (reference sequence). The CDR3 sequence: CAWSANKQGRNSPLHF. CDR3 coding DNA: TGTGCCTGGAGTGCCAACAAACAGGGGAGGAATTCACCCCTCCACTTT.

The V call is TRBV7-9, the J call TRBJ1-2, with unresolved D. The germline CDR1 and CDR2 sequences are SEHNR and FQNEAQ (reference sequence). V was shortened by 1 base and J by 6 bases, with 9 bases between the two germline ends. This CDR3 is 13 amino acids long. CDR3 DNA sequence: TGTGCCAGCAGCTTAGTTGGACTCCATGGCTACACCTTC. Translating gives CASSLVGLHGYTF. The complete variable domain, with remaining parts taken from reference TRBV7-9 and TRBJ1-2, reads DTGVSQNPRHKITKRGQNVTFRCDPISEHNRLYWYRQTLGQGPEFLTYFQNEAQLEKSRLLSDRFSAERPKGSFSTLEIQRTEQGDSAMYLCASSLVGLHGYTFGSGTRLTVV.

The chain combines TRBV27 with TRBJ2-3; D gene uncertain. The CDR3 loop spans 16 amino acids. The V end lost 5 bases, the J end lost 1 base, and 16 bases lay between the germline ends. Germline CDR1 reads MNHEY; CDR2 reads SMNVEV (reference sequence). In DNA form, the CDR3 reads TGTGCCAGCAGTCCCCCTTCAAGCCCCCGCACAGATACGCAGTATTTT. This codes for CASSPPSSPRTDTQYF.

CDR3 loop: CASSLTGTEAFF. CDR3 in DNA: TGTGCCAGCAGCCTTACGGGTACTGAAGCTTTCTTT. The chain links TRBV3-1 (or the pseudogene TRBV3-2) to TRBJ1-1, with D hard to call. V gave up 4 bases and J gave up 5 bases, with 8 bases separating them. Germline loops: CDR1 LGHDT, CDR2 YNNKEL (reference sequence). The CDR3 runs to 12 residues.

The V call is TRBV7-6, the J call TRBJ2-2; 11 nucleotides align to TRBD1. Germline lookup yields CDR1 SGHVS and CDR2 FNYEAQ. The CDR3 is made up of 16 amino acids. V lost 0 bases and J lost 6; bases outside the gene matches: 3. This CDR3 reads CASSLAWTGGAGELFF. CDR3 sequence (DNA): TGTGCCAGCAGCTTAGCGTGGACAGGGGGCGCCGGGGAGCTGTTTTTT. Filled out from reference TRBV7-6 and TRBJ2-2, the complete variable domain reads GAGVSQSPRYKVTKRGQDVALRCDPISGHVSLYWYRQALGQGPEFLTYFNYEAQQDKSGLPNDRFSAERPEGSISTLTIQRTEQRDSAMYRCASSLAWTGGAGELFFGEGSRLTVL.

The rearrangement joins TRBV6-2 or TRBV6-3 to TRBJ1-5; D gene unclear. CDR3 size: 17 residues. The V and J ends lost 2 bases and 5 bases respectively, with 19 bases between them. Germline V gene data show CDR1 as MNHEY and CDR2 as SVGEGT. This CDR3 is CASSYPMLRRDYQPQHF. CDR3 DNA: TGTGCCAGCAGTTACCCAATGTTACGGAGAGATTATCAGCCCCAGCATTTT.

A single count supports this clone. The V call is TRBV6-1, the J call TRBJ1-2, with D possibly TRBD1 on 5 matching bases. The CDR3 is made up of 15 amino acids. CDR1 and CDR2 (germline): MNHNS, SASEGT. The V end lost 1 base, the J end lost 0 bases, and 9 bases lay between the germline ends. CDR3 DNA sequence: TGTGCCAGCAGTGAAGGGACAAGTCCTAACTATGGCTACACCTTC. Its protein is CASSEGTSPNYGYTF.